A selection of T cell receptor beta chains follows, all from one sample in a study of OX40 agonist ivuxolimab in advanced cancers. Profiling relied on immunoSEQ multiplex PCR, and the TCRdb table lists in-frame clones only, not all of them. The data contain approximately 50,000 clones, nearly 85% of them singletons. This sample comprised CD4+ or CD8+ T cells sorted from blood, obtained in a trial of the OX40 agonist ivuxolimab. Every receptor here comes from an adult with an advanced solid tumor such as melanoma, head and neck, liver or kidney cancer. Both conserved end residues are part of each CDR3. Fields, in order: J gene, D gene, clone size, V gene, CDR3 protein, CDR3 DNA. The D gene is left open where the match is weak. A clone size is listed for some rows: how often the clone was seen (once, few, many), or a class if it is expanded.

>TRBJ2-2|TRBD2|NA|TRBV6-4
CASTRLAGDTGELFF
TGTGCCAGCACCCGACTAGCGGGGGACACCGGGGAGCTGTTTTTT
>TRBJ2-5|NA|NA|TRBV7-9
CASSSAGSGETQYF
TGTGCCAGCAGCTCCGCGGGGTCGGGAGAGACCCAGTACTTC
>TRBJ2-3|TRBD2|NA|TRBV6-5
CASSLKRGTIYPQYF
TGTGCCAGCAGTTTAAAGCGGGGGACGATATATCCGCAGTATTTT
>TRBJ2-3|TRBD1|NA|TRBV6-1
CASSERGAGTGADTQYF
TGTGCCAGCAGTGAAAGGGGGGCAGGGACAGGGGCAGATACGCAGTATTTT
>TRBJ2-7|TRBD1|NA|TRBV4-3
CASSQGQGTYYEQYF
TGCGCCAGCAGCCAAGGACAGGGGACCTACTACGAGCAGTACTTC
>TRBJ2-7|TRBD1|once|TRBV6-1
CASIMDRGYEQYF
TGTGCCAGCATCATGGACAGGGGATACGAGCAGTACTTC
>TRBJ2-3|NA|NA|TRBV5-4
CASSLPTRTTDTQYF
TGTGCCAGCAGCTTGCCAACAAGAACAACAGATACGCAGTATTTT
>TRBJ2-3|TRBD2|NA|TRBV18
CASSLGGKDTQYF
TGTGCCAGCTCACTGGGAGGGAAGGATACGCAGTATTTT
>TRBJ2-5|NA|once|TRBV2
CASSQGISETQYF
TGTGCCAGTTCACAGGGAATTAGCGAGACCCAGTACTTC
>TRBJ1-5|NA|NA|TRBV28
CASPSGKGGTGGNQPQHF
TGTGCCAGCCCATCAGGAAAGGGGGGTACGGGTGGCAATCAGCCCCAGCATTTT
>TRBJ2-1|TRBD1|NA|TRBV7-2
CASSEDRGANEQFF
TGTGCCAGCAGCGAGGACAGGGGGGCCAATGAGCAGTTCTTC
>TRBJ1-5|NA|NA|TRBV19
CASSMGRSSNQPQHF
TGTGCCAGTAGTATGGGGAGGTCGAGTAATCAGCCCCAGCATTTT
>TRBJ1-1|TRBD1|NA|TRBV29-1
CSGQGQNTEAFF
TGCAGCGGACAGGGGCAGAACACTGAAGCTTTCTTT
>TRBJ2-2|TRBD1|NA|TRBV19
CASGQGPNTGELFF
TGTGCCAGTGGACAGGGCCCGAACACCGGGGAGCTGTTTTTT
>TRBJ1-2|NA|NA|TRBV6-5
CASKARSANNYGYTF
TGTGCCAGCAAGGCGAGGTCGGCTAATAACTATGGCTACACCTTC
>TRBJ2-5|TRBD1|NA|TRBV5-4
CASSLQGAGQETQYF
TGTGCCAGCAGCTTACAGGGGGCTGGCCAAGAGACCCAGTACTTC
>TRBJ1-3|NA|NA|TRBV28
CASTYWAGNTIYF
TGTGCCAGCACTTATTGGGCTGGAAACACCATATATTTT
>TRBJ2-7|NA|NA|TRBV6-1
CASSEASLAGYEQYF
TGTGCCAGCAGTGAAGCGAGCCTGGCGGGCTACGAGCAGTACTTC
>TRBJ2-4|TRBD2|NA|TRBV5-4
CASSPGTSGGAKNIQYF
TGTGCCAGCAGCCCCGGGACTAGCGGGGGGGCCAAAAACATTCAGTACTTC
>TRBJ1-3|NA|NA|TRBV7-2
CASSFRGAQGNTIYF
TGTGCCAGCAGCTTTCGGGGGGCGCAAGGAAACACCATATATTTT
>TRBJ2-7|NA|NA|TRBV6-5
CASSYSNLPQQYF
TGTGCCAGCAGTTACAGTAACCTACCACAGCAGTACTTC
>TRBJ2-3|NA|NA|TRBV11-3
CASSLGGGDADTQYF
TGTGCCAGCAGCTTAGGGGGCGGGGATGCAGATACGCAGTATTTT
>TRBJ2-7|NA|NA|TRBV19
CASQEGFPRYEQYF
TGTGCCAGTCAGGAGGGGTTCCCTCGCTACGAGCAGTACTTC
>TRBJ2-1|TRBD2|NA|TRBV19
CASSYTSGVSEQFF
TGTGCCAGTAGCTATACTAGCGGGGTCAGTGAGCAGTTCTTC